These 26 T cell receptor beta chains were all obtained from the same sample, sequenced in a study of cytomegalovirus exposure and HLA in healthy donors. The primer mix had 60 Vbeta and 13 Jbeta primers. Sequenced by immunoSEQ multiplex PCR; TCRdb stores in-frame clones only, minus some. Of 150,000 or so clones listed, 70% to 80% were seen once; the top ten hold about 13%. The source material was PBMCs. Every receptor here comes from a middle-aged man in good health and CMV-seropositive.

The CDR3 spells CASRPTGEGWTEAFF. CDR3 DNA: TGTGCCAGCAGACCGACAGGGGAGGGGTGGACTGAAGCTTTCTTT. The chain uses TRBV28 and TRBJ1-1, with 8 bases lining up with TRBD1. The ends lost 6 bases at V and 5 bases at J; junction bases unmatched: 11. This CDR3 is 15 amino acids long. The germline V gene encodes CDR1 MDHEN and CDR2 SYDVKM.

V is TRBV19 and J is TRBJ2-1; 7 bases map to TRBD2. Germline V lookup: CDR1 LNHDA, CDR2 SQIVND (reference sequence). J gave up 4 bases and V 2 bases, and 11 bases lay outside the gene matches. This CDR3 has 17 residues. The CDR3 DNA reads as TGTGCCAGTAGTATACTCTACCTAGCGGCACCATACAATGAGCAGTTCTTC. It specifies CASSILYLAAPYNEQFF.

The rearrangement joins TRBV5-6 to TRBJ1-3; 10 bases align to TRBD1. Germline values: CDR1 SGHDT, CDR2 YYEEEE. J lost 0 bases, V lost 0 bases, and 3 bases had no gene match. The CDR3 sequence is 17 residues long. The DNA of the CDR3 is TGTGCCAGCAGCTTGGTCCGGGACAGGGGCTCTGGAAACACCATATATTTT. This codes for CASSLVRDRGSGNTIYF.

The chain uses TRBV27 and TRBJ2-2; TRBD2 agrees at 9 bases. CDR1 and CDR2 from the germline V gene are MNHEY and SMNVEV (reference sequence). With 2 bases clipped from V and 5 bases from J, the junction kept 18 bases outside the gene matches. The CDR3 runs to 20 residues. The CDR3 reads CASSLRSQDLAGVRTGELFF. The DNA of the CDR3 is TGTGCCAGCAGTTTACGAAGCCAAGATTTAGCGGGAGTGAGGACCGGGGAGCTGTTTTTT.

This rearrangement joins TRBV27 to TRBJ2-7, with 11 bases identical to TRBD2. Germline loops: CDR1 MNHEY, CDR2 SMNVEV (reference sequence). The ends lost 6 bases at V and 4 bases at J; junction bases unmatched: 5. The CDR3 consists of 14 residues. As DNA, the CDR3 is TGTGCCAGCAGCTTCCGACTAGCGGGGTACGAGCAGTACTTC. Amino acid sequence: CASSFRLAGYEQYF.

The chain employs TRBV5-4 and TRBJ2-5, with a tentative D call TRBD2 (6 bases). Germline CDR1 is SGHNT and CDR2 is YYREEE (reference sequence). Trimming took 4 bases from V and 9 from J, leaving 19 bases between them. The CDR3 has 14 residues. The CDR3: CASSPWGGNVAQYF. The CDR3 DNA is TGTGCCAGCAGCCCGTGGGGCGGGAATGTGGCCCAGTACTTC. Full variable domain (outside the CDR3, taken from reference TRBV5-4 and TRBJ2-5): ETGVTQSPTHLIKTRGQQVTLRCSSQSGHNTVSWYQQALGQGPQFIFQYYREEENGRGNFPPRFSGLQFPNYSSELNVNALELDDSALYLCASSPWGGNVAQYFGPGTRLLVL.

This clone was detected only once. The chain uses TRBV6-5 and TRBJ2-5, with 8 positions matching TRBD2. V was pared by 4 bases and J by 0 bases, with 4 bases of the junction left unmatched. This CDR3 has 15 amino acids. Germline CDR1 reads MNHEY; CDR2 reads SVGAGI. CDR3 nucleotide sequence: TGTGCCAGCAGTTCCGGGGGGGCCAACCAAGAGACCCAGTACTTC. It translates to CASSSGGANQETQYF.

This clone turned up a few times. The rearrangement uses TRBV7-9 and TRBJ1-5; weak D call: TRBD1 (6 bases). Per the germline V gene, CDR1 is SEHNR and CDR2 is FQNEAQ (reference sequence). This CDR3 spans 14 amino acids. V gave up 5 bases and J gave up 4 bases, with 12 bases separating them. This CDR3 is CASSQGQKNQPQHF. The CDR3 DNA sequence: TGTGCCAGCAGCCAAGGACAGAAAAATCAGCCCCAGCATTTT.

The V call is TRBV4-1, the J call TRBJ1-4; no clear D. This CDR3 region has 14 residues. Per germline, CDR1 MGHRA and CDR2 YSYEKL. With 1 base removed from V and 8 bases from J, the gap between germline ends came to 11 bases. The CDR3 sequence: CASSQVAGREKLFF. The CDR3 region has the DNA TGCGCCAGCAGCCAAGTCGCAGGTCGGGAAAAACTGTTTTTT.

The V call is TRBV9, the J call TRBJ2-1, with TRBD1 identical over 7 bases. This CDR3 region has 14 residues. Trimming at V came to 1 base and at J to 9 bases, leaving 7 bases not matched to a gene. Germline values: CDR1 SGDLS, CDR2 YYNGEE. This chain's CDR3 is CASSVTLQGIEQFF. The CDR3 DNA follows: TGTGCCAGCAGCGTAACCCTACAGGGGATTGAGCAGTTCTTC.

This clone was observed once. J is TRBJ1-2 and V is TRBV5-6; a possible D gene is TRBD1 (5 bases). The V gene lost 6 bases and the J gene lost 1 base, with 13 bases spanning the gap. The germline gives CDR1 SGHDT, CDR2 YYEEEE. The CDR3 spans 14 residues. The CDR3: CASTSKGLNYGYTF. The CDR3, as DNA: TGTGCCAGCACCTCCAAGGGGCTTAACTATGGCTACACCTTC.

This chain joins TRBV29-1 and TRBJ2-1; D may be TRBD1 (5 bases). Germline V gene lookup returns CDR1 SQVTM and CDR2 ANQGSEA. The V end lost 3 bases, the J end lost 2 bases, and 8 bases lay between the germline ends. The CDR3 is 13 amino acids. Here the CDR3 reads CSVEGRAYNEQFF. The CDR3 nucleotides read TGCAGCGTTGAGGGCAGGGCCTACAATGAGCAGTTCTTC.

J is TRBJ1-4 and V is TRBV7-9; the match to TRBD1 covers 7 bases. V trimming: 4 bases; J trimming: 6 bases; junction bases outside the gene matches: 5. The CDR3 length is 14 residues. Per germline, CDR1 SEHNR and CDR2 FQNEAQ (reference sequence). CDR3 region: CASSSRDRDEKLFF. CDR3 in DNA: TGTGCCAGCAGCTCCCGAGACAGGGATGAAAAACTGTTTTTT.

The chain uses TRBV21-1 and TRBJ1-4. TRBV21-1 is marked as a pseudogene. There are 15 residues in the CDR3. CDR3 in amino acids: CASSKVRGGNEKLFF. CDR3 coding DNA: TGTGCCAGCAGCAAAGTCCGCGGAGGGAATGAAAAACTGTTTTTT.

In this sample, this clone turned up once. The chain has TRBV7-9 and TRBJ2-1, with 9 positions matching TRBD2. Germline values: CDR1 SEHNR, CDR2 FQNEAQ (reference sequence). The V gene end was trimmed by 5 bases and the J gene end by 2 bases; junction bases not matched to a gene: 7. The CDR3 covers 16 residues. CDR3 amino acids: CASSPGRLAAYNEQFF. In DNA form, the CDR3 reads TGTGCCAGCAGCCCCGGACGACTAGCGGCCTACAATGAGCAGTTCTTC.

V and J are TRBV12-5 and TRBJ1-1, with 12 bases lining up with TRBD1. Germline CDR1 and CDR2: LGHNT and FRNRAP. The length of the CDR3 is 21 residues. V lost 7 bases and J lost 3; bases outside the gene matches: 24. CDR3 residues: CASAMGYRGDRGLLWYTEAFF. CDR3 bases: TGTGCTAGTGCCATGGGGTATCGAGGGGACAGGGGGCTTCTGTGGTACACTGAAGCTTTCTTT.

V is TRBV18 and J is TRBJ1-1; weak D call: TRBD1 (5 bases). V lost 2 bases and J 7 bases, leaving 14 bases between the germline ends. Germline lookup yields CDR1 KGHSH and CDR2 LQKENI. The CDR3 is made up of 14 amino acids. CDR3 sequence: CASSPDGFRDEAFF. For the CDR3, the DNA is TGTGCCAGCTCACCAGACGGTTTCAGGGATGAAGCTTTCTTT.

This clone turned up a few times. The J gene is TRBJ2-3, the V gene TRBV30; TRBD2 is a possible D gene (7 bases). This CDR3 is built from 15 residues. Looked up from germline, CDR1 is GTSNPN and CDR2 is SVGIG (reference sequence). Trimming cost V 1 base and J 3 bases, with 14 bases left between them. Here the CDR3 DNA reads TGTGCCTGGAGTGGGGGGGGGCGGGAGACAGATACGCAGTATTTT. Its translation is CAWSGGGRETDTQYF.

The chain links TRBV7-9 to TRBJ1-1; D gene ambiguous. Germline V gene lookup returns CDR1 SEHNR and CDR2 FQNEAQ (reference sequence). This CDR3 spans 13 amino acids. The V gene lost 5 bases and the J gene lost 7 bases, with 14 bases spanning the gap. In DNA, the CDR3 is TGTGCCAGCAGCCTAGACGGTAGAGTTGAAGCTTTCTTT. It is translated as CASSLDGRVEAFF.

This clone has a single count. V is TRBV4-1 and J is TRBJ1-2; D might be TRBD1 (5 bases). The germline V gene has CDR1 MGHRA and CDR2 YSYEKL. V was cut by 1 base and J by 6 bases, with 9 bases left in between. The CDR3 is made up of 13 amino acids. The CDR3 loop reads CASSQGGGDGYTF. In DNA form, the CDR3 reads TGCGCCAGCAGCCAAGGGGGAGGGGATGGCTACACCTTC.

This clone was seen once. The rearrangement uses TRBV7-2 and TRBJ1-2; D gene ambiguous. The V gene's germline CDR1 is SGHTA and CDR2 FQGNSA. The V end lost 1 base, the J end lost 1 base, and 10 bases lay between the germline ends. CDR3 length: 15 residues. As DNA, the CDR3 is TGTGCCAGCAGCTTAGGACAAGGGAGTAACTATGGCTACACCTTC. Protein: CASSLGQGSNYGYTF.

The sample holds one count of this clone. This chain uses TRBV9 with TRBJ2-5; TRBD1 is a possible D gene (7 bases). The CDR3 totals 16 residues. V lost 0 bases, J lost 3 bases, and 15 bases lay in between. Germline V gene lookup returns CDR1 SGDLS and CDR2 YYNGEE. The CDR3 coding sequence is TGTGCCAGCAGCGTAGGGCCAAGCAGGGGGGAAGAGACCCAGTACTTC. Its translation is CASSVGPSRGEETQYF.

The chain's CDR3 is CASRRQGSTEQYF. As DNA, the CDR3 is TGTGCCAGCAGGCGACAGGGGTCTACCGAGCAGTACTTC. V gene TRBV6-5 combines with J gene TRBJ2-7, with 8 bases aligning to TRBD1. With V trimmed by 6 bases and J by 6 bases, 7 bases remained unmatched. The V gene's germline CDR1 is MNHEY and CDR2 SVGAGI. There are 13 residues in the CDR3.

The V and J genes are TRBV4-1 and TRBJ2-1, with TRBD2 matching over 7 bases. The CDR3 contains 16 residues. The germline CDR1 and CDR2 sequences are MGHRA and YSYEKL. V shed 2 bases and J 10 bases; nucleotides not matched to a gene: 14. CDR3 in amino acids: CASSQLLEKREGEQFF. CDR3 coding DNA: TGCGCCAGCAGCCAACTCCTAGAAAAGCGGGAAGGGGAGCAGTTCTTC.

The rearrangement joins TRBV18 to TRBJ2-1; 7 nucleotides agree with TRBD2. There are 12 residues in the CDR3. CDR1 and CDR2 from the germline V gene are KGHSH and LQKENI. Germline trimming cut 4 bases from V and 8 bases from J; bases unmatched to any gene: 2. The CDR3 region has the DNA TGTGCCAGCTCACTGGGAGGGTATGAGCAGTTCTTC. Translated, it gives CASSLGGYEQFF.

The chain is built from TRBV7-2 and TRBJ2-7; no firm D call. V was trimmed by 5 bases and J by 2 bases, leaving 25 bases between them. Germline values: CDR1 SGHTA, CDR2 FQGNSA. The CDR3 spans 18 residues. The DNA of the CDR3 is TGTGCCAGCAGCGACGCGTTAGCTCTGTCTCTCCGAGCCTACGAGCAGTACTTC. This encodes CASSDALALSLRAYEQYF.